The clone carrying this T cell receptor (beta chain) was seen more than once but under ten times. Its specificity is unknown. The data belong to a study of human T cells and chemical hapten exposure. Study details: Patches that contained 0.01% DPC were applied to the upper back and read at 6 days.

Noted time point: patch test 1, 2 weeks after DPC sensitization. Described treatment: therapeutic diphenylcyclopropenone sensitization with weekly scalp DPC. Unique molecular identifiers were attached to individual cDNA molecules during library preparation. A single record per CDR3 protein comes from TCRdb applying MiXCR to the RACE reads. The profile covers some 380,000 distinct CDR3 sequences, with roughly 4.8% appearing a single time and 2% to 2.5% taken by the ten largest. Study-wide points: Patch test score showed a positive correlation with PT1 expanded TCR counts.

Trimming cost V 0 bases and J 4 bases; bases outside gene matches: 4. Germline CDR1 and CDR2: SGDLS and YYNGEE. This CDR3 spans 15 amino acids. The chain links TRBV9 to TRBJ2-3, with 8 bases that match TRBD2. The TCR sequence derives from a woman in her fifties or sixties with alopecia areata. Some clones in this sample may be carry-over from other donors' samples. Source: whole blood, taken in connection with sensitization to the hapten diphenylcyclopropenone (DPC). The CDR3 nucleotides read TGTGCCAGCAGCGTAGGGGCGGGAGGAGCAGATACGCAGTATTTT. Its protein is CASSVGAGGADTQYF.